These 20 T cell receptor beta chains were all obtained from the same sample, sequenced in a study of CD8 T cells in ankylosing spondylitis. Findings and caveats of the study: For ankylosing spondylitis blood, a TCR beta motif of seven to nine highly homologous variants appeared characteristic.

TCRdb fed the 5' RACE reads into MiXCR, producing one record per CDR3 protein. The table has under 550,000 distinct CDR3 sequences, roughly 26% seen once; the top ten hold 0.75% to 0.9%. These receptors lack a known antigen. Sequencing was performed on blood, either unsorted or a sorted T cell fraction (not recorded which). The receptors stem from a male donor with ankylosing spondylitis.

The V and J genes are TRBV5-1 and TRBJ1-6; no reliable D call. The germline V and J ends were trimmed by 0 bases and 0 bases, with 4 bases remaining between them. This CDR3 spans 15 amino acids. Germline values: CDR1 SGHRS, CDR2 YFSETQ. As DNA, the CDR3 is TGCGCCAGCAGCTTGGGGAACTCCTATAATTCACCCCTCCACTTT. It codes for CASSLGNSYNSPLHF.

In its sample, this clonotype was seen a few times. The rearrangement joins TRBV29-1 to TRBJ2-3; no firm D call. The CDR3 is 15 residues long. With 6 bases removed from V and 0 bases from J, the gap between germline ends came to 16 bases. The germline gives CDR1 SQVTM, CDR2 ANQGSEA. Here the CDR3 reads CSVPGSSISTDTQYF. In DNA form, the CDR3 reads TGCAGCGTGCCTGGCAGCTCCATTAGCACAGATACGCAGTATTTT.

CDR3 in amino acids: CASSYPPGRGREETQYF. The DNA for the CDR3 is TGTGCCAGCAGTTACCCTCCGGGGAGGGGGCGAGAAGAGACCCAGTACTTC. This sequence joins TRBV6-5 and TRBJ2-5, with D possibly called TRBD1 or TRBD2 (7 bases each). V dropped 2 bases and J dropped 3 bases, with 19 bases sitting between them. The CDR3 is 17 residues long. Germline CDR1 MNHEY, CDR2 SVGAGI.

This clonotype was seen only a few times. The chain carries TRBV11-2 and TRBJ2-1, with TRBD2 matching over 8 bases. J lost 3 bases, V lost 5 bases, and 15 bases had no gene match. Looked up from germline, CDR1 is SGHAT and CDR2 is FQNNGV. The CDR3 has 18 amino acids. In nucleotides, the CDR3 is TGTGCCAGCAGCCCCCAATCCAGGGCACTAGCGGTCTACAATGAGCAGTTCTTC. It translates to CASSPQSRALAVYNEQFF. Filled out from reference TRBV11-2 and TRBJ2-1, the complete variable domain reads EAGVAQSPRYKIIEKRQSVAFWCNPISGHATLYWYQQILGQGPKLLIQFQNNGVVDDSQLPKDRFSAERLKGVDSTLKIQPAKLEDSAVYLCASSPQSRALAVYNEQFFGPGTRLTVL.

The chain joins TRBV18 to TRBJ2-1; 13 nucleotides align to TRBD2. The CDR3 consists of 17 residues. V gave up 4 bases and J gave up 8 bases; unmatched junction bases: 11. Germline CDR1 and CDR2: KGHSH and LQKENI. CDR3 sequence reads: CASSLSGTSGIGYEQFF. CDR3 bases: TGTGCCAGCTCACTTTCCGGGACTAGCGGGATCGGCTATGAGCAGTTCTTC.

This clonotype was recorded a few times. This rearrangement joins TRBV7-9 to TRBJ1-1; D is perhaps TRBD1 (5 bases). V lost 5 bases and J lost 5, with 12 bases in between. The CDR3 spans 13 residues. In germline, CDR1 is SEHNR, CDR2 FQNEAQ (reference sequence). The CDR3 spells CASSARQYTEAFF. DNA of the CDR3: TGTGCCAGCAGCGCCCGACAGTATACTGAAGCTTTCTTT.

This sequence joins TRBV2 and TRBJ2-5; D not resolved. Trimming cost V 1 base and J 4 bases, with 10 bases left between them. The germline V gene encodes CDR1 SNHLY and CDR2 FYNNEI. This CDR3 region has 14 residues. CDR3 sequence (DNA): TGTGCCAGCAGTGAAGACGGAGTCCCAGAGACCCAGTACTTC. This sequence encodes CASSEDGVPETQYF.

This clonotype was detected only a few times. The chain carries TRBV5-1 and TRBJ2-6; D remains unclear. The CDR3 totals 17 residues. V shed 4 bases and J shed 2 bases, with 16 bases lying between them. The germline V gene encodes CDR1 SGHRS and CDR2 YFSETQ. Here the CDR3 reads CASSVTSDPPGANVLTF. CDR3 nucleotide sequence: TGCGCCAGCAGCGTGACTTCTGACCCCCCTGGGGCCAACGTCCTGACTTTC.

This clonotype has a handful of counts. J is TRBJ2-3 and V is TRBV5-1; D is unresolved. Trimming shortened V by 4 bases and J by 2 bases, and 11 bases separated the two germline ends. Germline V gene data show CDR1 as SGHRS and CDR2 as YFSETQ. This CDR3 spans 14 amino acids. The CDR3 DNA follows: TGCGCCAGCAGCGTAGGGATATACACAGATACGCAGTATTTT. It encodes CASSVGIYTDTQYF. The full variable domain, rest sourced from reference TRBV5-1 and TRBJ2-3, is KAGVTQTPRYLIKTRGQQVTLSCSPISGHRSVSWYQQTPGQGLQFLFEYFSETQRNKGNFPGRFSGRQFSNSRSEMNVSTLELGDSALYLCASSVGIYTDTQYFGPGTRLTVL.

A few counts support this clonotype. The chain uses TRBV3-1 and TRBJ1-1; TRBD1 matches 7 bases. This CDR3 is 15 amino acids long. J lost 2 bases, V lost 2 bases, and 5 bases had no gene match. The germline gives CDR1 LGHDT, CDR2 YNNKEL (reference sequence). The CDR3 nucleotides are TGTGCCAGCAGCCAAAATAACAGGGGAAACACTGAAGCTTTCTTT. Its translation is CASSQNNRGNTEAFF.

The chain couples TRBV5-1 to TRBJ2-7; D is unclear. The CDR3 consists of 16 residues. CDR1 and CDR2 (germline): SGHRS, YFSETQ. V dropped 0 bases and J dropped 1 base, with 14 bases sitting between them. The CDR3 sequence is CASSLVAVGPSYEQYF. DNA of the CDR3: TGCGCCAGCAGCTTGGTAGCCGTAGGACCTTCCTACGAGCAGTACTTC.

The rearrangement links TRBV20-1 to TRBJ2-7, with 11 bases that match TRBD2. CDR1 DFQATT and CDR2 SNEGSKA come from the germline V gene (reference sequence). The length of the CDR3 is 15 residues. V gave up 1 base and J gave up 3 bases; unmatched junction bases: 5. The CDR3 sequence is CSARGELAGVYEQYF. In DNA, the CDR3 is TGCAGTGCTAGAGGTGAACTAGCGGGAGTCTACGAGCAGTACTTC.

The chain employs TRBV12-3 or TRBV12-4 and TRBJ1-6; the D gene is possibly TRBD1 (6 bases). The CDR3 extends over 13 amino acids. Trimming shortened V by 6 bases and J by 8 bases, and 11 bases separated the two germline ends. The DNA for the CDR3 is TGTGCCAGCAGCCAGGCAGGGGATTCACCCCTCCACTTT. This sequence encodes CASSQAGDSPLHF.

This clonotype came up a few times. CDR3: CASSPWTSGNNEQYF. CDR3 DNA sequence: TGTGCCAGCAGCCCCTGGACTAGCGGGAACAACGAGCAGTACTTC. This rearrangement joins TRBV27 to TRBJ2-7; 12 bases line up with TRBD2. Germline loops: CDR1 MNHEY, CDR2 SMNVEV (reference sequence). V lost 6 bases and J lost 5; bases outside the gene matches: 8. The CDR3 totals 15 residues.

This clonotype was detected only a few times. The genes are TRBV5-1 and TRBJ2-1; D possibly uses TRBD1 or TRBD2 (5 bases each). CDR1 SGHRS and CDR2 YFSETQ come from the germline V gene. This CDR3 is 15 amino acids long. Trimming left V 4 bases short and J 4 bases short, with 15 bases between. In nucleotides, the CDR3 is TGCGCCAGCAGCGGCGGACGAGGGACGTACAATGAGCAGTTCTTC. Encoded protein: CASSGGRGTYNEQFF.

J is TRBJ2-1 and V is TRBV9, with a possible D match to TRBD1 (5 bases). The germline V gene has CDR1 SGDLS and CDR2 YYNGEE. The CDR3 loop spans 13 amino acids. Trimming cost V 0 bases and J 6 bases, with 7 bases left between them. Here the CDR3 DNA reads TGTGCCAGCAGCGTAGATCAGGGCAATGAGCAGTTCTTC. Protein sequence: CASSVDQGNEQFF.

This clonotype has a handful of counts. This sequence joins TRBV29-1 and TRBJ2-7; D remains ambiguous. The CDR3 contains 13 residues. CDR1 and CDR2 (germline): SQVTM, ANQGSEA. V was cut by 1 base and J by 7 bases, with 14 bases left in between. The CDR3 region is CSVEVGRMTEQYF. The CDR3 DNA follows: TGCAGCGTTGAAGTAGGCCGTATGACAGAGCAGTACTTC.

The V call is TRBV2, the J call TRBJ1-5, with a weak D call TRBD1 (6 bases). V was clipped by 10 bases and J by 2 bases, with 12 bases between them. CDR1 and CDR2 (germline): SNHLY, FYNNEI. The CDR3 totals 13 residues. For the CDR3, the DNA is TGTGCCACCGCAGGGGACCGCAATCAGCCCCAGCATTTT. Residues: CATAGDRNQPQHF.

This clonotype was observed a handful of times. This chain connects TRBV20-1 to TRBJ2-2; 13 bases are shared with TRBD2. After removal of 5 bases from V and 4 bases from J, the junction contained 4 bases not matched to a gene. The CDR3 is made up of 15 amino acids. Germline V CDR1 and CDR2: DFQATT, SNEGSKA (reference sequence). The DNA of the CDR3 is TGCAGTGCTCCCACTAGCGGGAGGGTCACCGGGGAGCTGTTTTTT. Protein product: CSAPTSGRVTGELFF.

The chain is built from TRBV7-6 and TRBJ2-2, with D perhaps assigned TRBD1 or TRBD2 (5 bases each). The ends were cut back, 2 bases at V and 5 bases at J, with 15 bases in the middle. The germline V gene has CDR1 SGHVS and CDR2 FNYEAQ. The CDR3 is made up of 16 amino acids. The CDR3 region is CASSLLGRAKTGELFF. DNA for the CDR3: TGTGCCAGCAGCTTATTGGGGCGGGCAAAGACCGGGGAGCTGTTTTTT.